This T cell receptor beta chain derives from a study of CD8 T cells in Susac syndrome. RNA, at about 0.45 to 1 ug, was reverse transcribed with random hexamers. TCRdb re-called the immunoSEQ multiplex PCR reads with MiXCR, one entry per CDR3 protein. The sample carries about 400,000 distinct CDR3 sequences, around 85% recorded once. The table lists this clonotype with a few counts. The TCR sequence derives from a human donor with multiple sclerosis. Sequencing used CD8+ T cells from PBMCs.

The CDR3 loop is CASSQGGRGSYEQYF. The CDR3 DNA is TGTGCCAGCAGCCAAGGGGGCAGGGGATCCTACGAGCAGTACTTC. The chain couples TRBV14 to TRBJ2-7, with a weak D call TRBD1 (6 bases). The CDR3 runs 15 residues. V dropped 1 base and J dropped 1 base, with 11 bases sitting between them. Looked up from germline, CDR1 is SGHDN and CDR2 is FVKESK.